This is a list of T cell receptor beta chains from one sample in a study of T cells in localized non-small cell lung cancer. The repertoire was sequenced with immunoSEQ multiplex PCR; TCRdb's copy has only in-frame clones and lacks some. The sample holds some 22,000 clones, about four fifths seen once. This specimen was peripheral blood, taken before any cancer treatment. The source of these receptors is a man aged 35 to 69 with stage I lung adenocarcinoma. Each CDR3 is given with its conserved first and last residue. The D gene is left open where the match is weak. Part of the rows lack a size; the others show once, few, many or a class for expanded clones.

>-|TRBJ1-5|TRBV2|-
TGTGCCAGCAGTGGACGGGTCACGTATCAGCCCCAGCATTTT
CASSGRVTYQPQHF
>-|TRBJ2-5|TRBV10-3|TRBD1
TGTGCCATCAGTGGTAATAGGGGGCTACAAGAGACCCAGTACTTC
CAISGNRGLQETQYF
>once|TRBJ2-7|TRBV4-3|TRBD2
TGCGCCAGCAGCCAGGAAACTAGCGGGTGGCTGGTGGAGCAGTACTTC
CASSQETSGWLVEQYF
>-|TRBJ2-7|TRBV6-5|-
TGTGCCAGCAGTTACGGACAGGCGGGGGGCTACGAGCAGTACTTC
CASSYGQAGGYEQYF
>-|TRBJ1-4|TRBV28|-
TGTGCCAGCAGCCGAACCGGTACACTCGCAACTAATGAAAAACTGTTTTTT
CASSRTGTLATNEKLFF
>-|TRBJ1-4|TRBV5-4|-
TGTGCCAGCAGCCCCGGCGGCAGGTCGAATGAAAAACTGTTTTTT
CASSPGGRSNEKLFF
>-|TRBJ1-1|TRBV28|-
TGTGCCAGCAGTCTCCGGTTCGTAGAGGCTTTCTTT
CASSLRFVEAFF
>-|TRBJ2-1|TRBV18|TRBD1
TGTGCCAGCTCACCCTTGGACAGGGTTTTGGATGAGCAGTTCTTC
CASSPLDRVLDEQFF
>-|TRBJ1-5|TRBV6-6|-
TGTGCCAGCAGTTACGAAGAGGGGCCCCAGCATTTT
CASSYEEGPQHF
>once|TRBJ2-7|TRBV21-1|-
TGTGCCAGCAGCACCATAGGGACAACCTACGAGCAGTACTTC
CASSTIGTTYEQYF
>few|TRBJ2-3|TRBV10-2|TRBD2
TGCGCCAGCAGTGTTCTCCGGGACGGAGAAAGACTATTAGCGGGAGAAGCAGCAGATACGCAGTATTTT
CASSVLRDGERLLAGEAADTQYF